This T cell receptor beta chain derives from a study of blood T cell repertoires in COVID-19. For the study at large: Material from acute and convalescent COVID-19 was sourced from the United States, Italy and Spain.

This CDR3 has 10 residues. Germline V gene sequence: CDR1 GTSNPN, CDR2 SVGIG (reference sequence). V was clipped by 6 bases and J by 7 bases, with 9 bases between them. The table lists this clone with a count of one. Assay: immunoSEQ multiplex PCR; the TCRdb copy retains only in-frame clones and omits some. Found here are about 100,000 clones, 85% to 95% of them singletons; the top ten hold roughly 5.6%. V usage is TRBV30 and J usage is TRBJ1-2; no definite D call. This TCR was sampled from a man aged 45-60 years with active COVID-19. Sequences were obtained from peripheral blood. This CDR3 reads CACSAGGYTF. The CDR3 DNA follows: TGTGCCTGCTCGGCGGGTGGCTACACCTTC.